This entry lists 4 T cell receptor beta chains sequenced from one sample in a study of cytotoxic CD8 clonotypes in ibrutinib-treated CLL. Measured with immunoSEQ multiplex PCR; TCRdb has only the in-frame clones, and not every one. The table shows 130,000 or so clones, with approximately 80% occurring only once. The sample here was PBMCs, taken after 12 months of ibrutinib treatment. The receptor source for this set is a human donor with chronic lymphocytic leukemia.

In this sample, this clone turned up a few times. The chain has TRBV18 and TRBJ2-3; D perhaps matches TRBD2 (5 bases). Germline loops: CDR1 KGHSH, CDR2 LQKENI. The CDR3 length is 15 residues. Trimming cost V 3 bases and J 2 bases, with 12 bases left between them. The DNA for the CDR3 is TGTGCCAGCTCACCTCGGGGTCTTACCACAGATACGCAGTATTTT. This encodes CASSPRGLTTDTQYF. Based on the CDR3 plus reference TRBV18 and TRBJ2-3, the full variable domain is NAGVMQNPRHLVRRRGQEARLRCSPMKGHSHVYWYRQLPEEGLKFMVYLQKENIIDESGMPKERFSAEFPKEGPSILRIQQVVRGDSAAYFCASSPRGLTTDTQYFGPGTRLTVL.

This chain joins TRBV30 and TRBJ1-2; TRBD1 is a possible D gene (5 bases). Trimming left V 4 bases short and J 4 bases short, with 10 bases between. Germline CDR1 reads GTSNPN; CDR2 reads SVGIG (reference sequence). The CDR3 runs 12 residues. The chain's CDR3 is CAWNPGLYGYTF. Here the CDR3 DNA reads TGTGCCTGGAACCCAGGGCTCTATGGCTACACCTTC.

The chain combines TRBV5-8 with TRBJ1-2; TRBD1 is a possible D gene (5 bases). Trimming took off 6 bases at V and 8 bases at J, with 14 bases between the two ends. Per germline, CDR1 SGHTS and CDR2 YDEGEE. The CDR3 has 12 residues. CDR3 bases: TGTGCCAGCACCCCAGGGTACAAGGGCTACACCTTC. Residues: CASTPGYKGYTF.

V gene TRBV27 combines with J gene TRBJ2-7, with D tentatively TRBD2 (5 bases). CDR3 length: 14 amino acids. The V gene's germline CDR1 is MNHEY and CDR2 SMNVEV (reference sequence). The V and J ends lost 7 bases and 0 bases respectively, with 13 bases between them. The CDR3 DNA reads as TGTGCCAGCACTCGCATGGGGAGCTCCTACGAGCAGTACTTC. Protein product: CASTRMGSSYEQYF.